This entry lists 9 T cell receptor beta chains sequenced from one sample in a study of cytomegalovirus exposure and HLA in healthy donors. The PCR contained 60 Vbeta and 13 Jbeta primers. The assay was immunoSEQ multiplex PCR, and TCRdb's table has in-frame clones only and misses some. The data hold around 150,000 clones, with around 79% observed a single time. The specimen sequenced was PBMCs. The receptors stem from a man between 35 and 55 years old in good health and CMV-seronegative.

This clone occurred a few times. The chain uses TRBV11-2 and TRBJ1-2; the D gene is possibly TRBD1 (6 bases). Germline V gene data show CDR1 as SGHAT and CDR2 as FQNNGV. The germline V and J ends were trimmed by 0 bases and 8 bases, with 19 bases remaining between them. The CDR3 runs 16 residues. The CDR3 sequence is CASSLDQGGGAKGYTF. The CDR3 region has the DNA TGTGCCAGCAGCTTAGATCAAGGTGGGGGGGCGAAAGGCTACACCTTC.

This clone was found once. The chain couples TRBV29-1 to TRBJ2-3; 7 nucleotides match TRBD1. The CDR3 has 14 residues. V gave up 7 bases and J gave up 2 bases; unmatched junction bases: 9. Germline loops: CDR1 SQVTM, CDR2 ANQGSEA. In nucleotides, the CDR3 is TGCAGCGCTAACCCGGGACAGCTCACAGATACGCAGTATTTT. As protein: CSANPGQLTDTQYF.

The chain employs TRBV5-4 and TRBJ2-2, with 7 bases aligning to TRBD2. The V gene end was trimmed by 2 bases and the J gene end by 7 bases; junction bases not matched to a gene: 11. CDR1 SGHNT and CDR2 YYREEE come from the germline V gene (reference sequence). This CDR3 comprises 16 residues. CDR3 sequence: CASSLGTTRGNGELFF. The CDR3 region has the DNA TGTGCCAGCAGCTTAGGGACTACGCGGGGAAACGGGGAGCTGTTTTTT.

This clone was observed a few times. This rearrangement joins TRBV19 to TRBJ1-5; 11 bases match TRBD1. CDR1 and CDR2 from the germline V gene are LNHDA and SQIVND (reference sequence). With 5 bases clipped from V and 6 bases from J, the junction kept 9 bases outside the gene matches. The CDR3 runs to 16 residues. CDR3 sequence (DNA): TGTGCCAGTAGTTCCCCGGGACAGGGGGATATTCAGCCCCAGCATTTT. This codes for CASSSPGQGDIQPQHF. Supplemented by reference TRBV19 and TRBJ1-5, the full variable domain reads DGGITQSPKYLFRKEGQNVTLSCEQNLNHDAMYWYRQDPGQGLRLIYYSQIVNDFQKGDIAEGYSVSREKKESFPLTVTSAQKNPTAFYLCASSSPGQGDIQPQHFGDGTRLSIL.

The chain employs TRBV14 and TRBJ1-2; D might be TRBD1 (5 bases). With 2 bases removed from V and 8 bases from J, the gap between germline ends came to 18 bases. Germline CDR1 and CDR2: SGHDN and FVKESK. This CDR3 spans 15 amino acids. The CDR3 DNA is TGTGCCAGCAGCCAATTCAGCGGGGACCAGGCCGGCTACACCTTC. It is translated as CASSQFSGDQAGYTF.

This clone has a single count. The V gene is TRBV5-1, the J gene TRBJ2-5, with a tentative D call TRBD2 (6 bases). The CDR3 runs to 12 residues. Per germline, CDR1 SGHRS and CDR2 YFSETQ. V lost 5 bases and J lost 4, with 9 bases in between. CDR3 residues: CASSLASETQYF. The CDR3 DNA sequence: TGCGCCAGCAGTCTAGCGTCAGAGACCCAGTACTTC.

The chain links TRBV7-9 to TRBJ2-2, with a tentative D call TRBD1 (6 bases). Germline V CDR1 and CDR2: SEHNR, FQNEAQ (reference sequence). Trimming took 2 bases from V and 0 from J, leaving 10 bases between them. The CDR3 totals 16 residues. Written as DNA, the CDR3 is TGTGCCAGCAGCTTATTCGACAGGCCGAACACCGGGGAGCTGTTTTTT. Translated: CASSLFDRPNTGELFF. The whole variable domain, remainder taken from reference TRBV7-9 and TRBJ2-2, is DTGVSQNPRHKITKRGQNVTFRCDPISEHNRLYWYRQTLGQGPEFLTYFQNEAQLEKSRLLSDRFSAERPKGSFSTLEIQRTEQGDSAMYLCASSLFDRPNTGELFFGEGSRLTVL.

Remarks on this clone: Other DNA sequences in the same sample also yield this CDR3. The chain carries TRBV6-5 and TRBJ1-1; TRBD1 matches 7 bases. The CDR3 runs 14 residues. The germline V gene has CDR1 MNHEY and CDR2 SVGAGI. V lost 5 bases, J lost 2 bases, and 5 bases stayed unmatched. CDR3 in amino acids: CASSARGLNTEAFF. The CDR3 DNA reads TGTGCCAGCAGTGCGAGGGGGCTAAACACTGAAGCTTTCTTT.

V usage is TRBV5-1 and J usage is TRBJ1-3; weak D call: TRBD1 (6 bases). Germline-derived CDR1 and CDR2 are SGHRS and YFSETQ. Trimming took off 4 bases at V and 2 bases at J, with 10 bases between the two ends. There are 14 residues in the CDR3. CDR3 residues: CASSRTDAGNTIYF. The CDR3 coding sequence is TGCGCCAGCAGCCGGACAGATGCTGGAAACACCATATATTTT.